Shown below are 8 T cell receptor beta chains from a single sample sequenced in a study of T cell responses to AZD1222 COVID-19 vaccine. The method was immunoSEQ multiplex PCR; TCRdb's version includes in-frame clones alone and lacks a portion of them. Of 200,000 to 300,000 clones listed, 90% to 95% are singletons. The material was peripheral blood, obtained on day 0 of AZD1222 vaccination. The receptors here all came from an adult in good health.

The V gene is TRBV10-3, the J gene TRBJ2-3, with D possibly being TRBD2 (6 bases). The CDR3 loop spans 13 amino acids. The ends were cut back, 0 bases at V and 8 bases at J, with 9 bases in the middle. Germline V gene sequence: CDR1 ENHRY, CDR2 SYGVKD. CDR3 region: CAISESGGGTQYF. DNA of the CDR3: TGTGCCATCAGTGAGTCCGGGGGAGGTACGCAGTATTTT.

The V and J genes are TRBV19 and TRBJ1-5; 7 bases fit TRBD1. The junction had 9 bases not matched to a gene; V was cut back by 3 bases and J by 4 bases. The CDR3 covers 16 residues. CDR1 and CDR2 from the germline V gene are LNHDA and SQIVND (reference sequence). CDR3 sequence: CASSISGTAKNQPQHF. The CDR3 DNA is TGTGCCAGTAGTATTAGCGGGACAGCGAAGAATCAGCCCCAGCATTTT.

J is TRBJ2-7 and V is TRBV27; D not certain. Germline V gene lookup returns CDR1 MNHEY and CDR2 SMNVEV (reference sequence). Trimming removed 8 bases at V and 2 bases at J, with 1 base between. The CDR3 is 9 amino acids. CDR3 amino acids: CASPYEQYF. The CDR3 region has the DNA TGTGCCAGCCCCTACGAGCAGTACTTC.

The chain links TRBV4-2 to TRBJ1-4; D remains unclear. The CDR3 is 12 residues long. V was cut by 0 bases and J by 16 bases, with 12 bases left in between. Germline V gene sequence: CDR1 LGHNA, CDR2 YNFKEQ. The CDR3: CASSQDGFRRFF. The CDR3 nucleotides read TGTGCCAGCAGCCAAGATGGGTTTCGTCGGTTTTTT.

This chain uses TRBV9 with TRBJ2-5; the match to TRBD2 covers 7 bases. The CDR3 has 15 residues. V trimming: 4 bases; J trimming: 5 bases; junction bases outside the gene matches: 11. Germline CDR1 SGDLS, CDR2 YYNGEE. CDR3 residues: CASSSSGLVGETQYF. In nucleotides, the CDR3 is TGTGCCAGCAGCTCTAGTGGACTAGTCGGGGAGACCCAGTACTTC.

The chain couples TRBV5-4 to TRBJ2-6; perhaps D is TRBD1 or TRBD2 (5 bases each). V lost 0 bases and J 2 bases, leaving 9 bases between the germline ends. The length of the CDR3 is 16 residues. CDR1 SGHNT and CDR2 YYREEE come from the germline V gene (reference sequence). DNA of the CDR3: TGTGCCAGCAGCTTGGAAGGGACCCCTGGGGCCAACGTCCTGACTTTC. Protein: CASSLEGTPGANVLTF.

The chain employs TRBV7-9 and TRBJ1-3; the match to TRBD1 covers 9 bases. Germline CDR1 and CDR2: SEHNR and FQNEAQ (reference sequence). Losses at the gene ends were 4 bases for V and 4 bases for J; bases not matched to a gene: 8. The CDR3 contains 16 residues. CDR3 nucleotides: TGTGCCAGCAGCTCGTCCGGGACAGGGACGGGAAACACCATATATTTT. Translated: CASSSSGTGTGNTIYF.

The table lists this clone with a count of one. The chain recombines TRBV10-3 with TRBJ1-3; possibly TRBD1 for D (6 bases). The CDR3 contains 14 residues. V lost 6 bases to trimming and J lost 0 bases, with 9 bases between them. Looked up from germline, CDR1 is ENHRY and CDR2 is SYGVKD. The CDR3 sequence: CAIRKDSSGNTIYF. CDR3 in DNA: TGTGCCATCAGAAAGGACAGCTCTGGAAACACCATATATTTT.